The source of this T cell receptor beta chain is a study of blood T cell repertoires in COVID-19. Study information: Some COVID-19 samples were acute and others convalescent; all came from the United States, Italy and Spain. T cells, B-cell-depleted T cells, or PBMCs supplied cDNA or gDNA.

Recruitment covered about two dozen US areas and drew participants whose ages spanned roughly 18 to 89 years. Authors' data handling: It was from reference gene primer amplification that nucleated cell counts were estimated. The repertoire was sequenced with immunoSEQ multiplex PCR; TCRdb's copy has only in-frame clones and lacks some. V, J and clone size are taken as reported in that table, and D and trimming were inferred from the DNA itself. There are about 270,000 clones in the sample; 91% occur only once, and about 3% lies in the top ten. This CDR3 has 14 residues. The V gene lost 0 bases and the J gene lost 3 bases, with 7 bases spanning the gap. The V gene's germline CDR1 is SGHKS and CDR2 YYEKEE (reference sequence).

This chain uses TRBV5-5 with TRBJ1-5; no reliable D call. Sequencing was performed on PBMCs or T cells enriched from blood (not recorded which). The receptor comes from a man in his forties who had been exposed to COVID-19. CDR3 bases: TGTGCCAGCAGCTTGGCGGGTACCAATCAGCCCCAGCATTTT. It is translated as CASSLAGTNQPQHF.